The clone carrying this T cell receptor beta chain came up many times. Its antigen is currently unknown. A read error may account for a junction end that differs from germline. This sample is drawn from a study of T cell repertoires in cytomegalovirus infection. The germline CDR1 and CDR2 sequences are MNHNY and SVGAGI (reference sequence). The CDR3 runs 16 residues. Via MiXCR, TCRdb re-called the reads, giving one row per CDR3 protein. The table shows approximately 110,000 distinct CDR3 sequences, with roughly two fifths occurring only once. Material: CD8+ T cells from cultured PBMCs, obtained from culture after CMV antigen stimulation. This clonotype was obtained from a human donor in good health (CMV status not recorded). Some clones in this sample may be carry-over from other donors' samples. The V and J genes are TRBV6-6 and TRBJ2-4; TRBD1 agrees at 7 bases. The CDR3 nucleotides are TGTGCCAGCAGATACTGGGCTGAGGGGGCCCTGGACATTCAGTACTTC. Amino acids: CASRYWAEGALDIQYF.